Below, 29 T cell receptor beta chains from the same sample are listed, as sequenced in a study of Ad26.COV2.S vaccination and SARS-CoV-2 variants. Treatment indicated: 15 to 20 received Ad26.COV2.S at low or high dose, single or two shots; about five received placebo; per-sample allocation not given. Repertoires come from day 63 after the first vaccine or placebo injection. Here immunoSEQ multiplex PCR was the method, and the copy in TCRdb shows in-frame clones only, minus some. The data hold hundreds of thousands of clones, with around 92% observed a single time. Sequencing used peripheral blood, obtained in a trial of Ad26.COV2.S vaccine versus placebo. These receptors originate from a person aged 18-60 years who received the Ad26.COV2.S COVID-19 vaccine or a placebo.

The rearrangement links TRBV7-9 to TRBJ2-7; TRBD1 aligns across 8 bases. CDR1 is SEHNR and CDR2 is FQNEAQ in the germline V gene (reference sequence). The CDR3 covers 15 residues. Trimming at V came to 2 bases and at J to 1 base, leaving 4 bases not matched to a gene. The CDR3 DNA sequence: TGTGCCAGCAGCTTAATCGGGACAGGTTCCTACGAGCAGTACTTC. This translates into CASSLIGTGSYEQYF.

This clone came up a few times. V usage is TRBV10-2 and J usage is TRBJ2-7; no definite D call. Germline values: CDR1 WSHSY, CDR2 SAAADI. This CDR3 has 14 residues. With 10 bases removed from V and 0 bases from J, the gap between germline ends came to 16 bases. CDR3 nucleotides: TGCGCCACCCGACCCACCCCCAGCTCCTACGAGCAGTACTTC. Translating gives CATRPTPSSYEQYF.

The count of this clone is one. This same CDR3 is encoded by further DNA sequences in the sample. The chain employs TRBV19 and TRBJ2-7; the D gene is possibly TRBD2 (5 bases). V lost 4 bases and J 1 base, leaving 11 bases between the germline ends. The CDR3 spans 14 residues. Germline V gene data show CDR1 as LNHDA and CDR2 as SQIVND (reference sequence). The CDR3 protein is CASSRRDPSYEQYF. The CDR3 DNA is TGTGCCAGTAGTAGACGGGATCCTTCCTACGAGCAGTACTTC. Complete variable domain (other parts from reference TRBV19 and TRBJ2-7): DGGITQSPKYLFRKEGQNVTLSCEQNLNHDAMYWYRQDPGQGLRLIYYSQIVNDFQKGDIAEGYSVSREKKESFPLTVTSAQKNPTAFYLCASSRRDPSYEQYFGPGTRLTVT.

CDR3 in amino acids: CASSEAIGRWSEQYF. The CDR3 DNA reads TGTGCCAGCAGTGAAGCGATAGGGAGGTGGTCCGAGCAGTACTTC. V gene TRBV6-1 combines with J gene TRBJ2-7, with D perhaps matching TRBD2 (6 bases). In germline, CDR1 is MNHNS, CDR2 SASEGT. The CDR3 length is 15 residues. V lost 0 bases and J lost 6, with 15 bases in between.

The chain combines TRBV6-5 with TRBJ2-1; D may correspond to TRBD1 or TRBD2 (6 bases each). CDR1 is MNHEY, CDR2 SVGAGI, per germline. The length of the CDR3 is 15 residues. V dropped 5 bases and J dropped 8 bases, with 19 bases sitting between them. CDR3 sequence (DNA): TGTGCCAGCAGTCAACAGGGAGGTTTTGGCGATGAGCAGTTCTTC. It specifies CASSQQGGFGDEQFF.

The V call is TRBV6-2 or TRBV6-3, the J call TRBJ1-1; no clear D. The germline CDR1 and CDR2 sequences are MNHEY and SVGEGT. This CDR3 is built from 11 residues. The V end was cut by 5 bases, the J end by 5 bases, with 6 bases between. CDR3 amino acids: CASSEWTEAFF. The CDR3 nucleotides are TGTGCCAGCAGTGAGTGGACTGAAGCTTTCTTT.

The DNA for the CDR3 is TGTGCCAGCAGCTCTAGGGTGGTGGCCGGAGGGGCCTACGAGCAGTACTTC. Translated, it gives CASSSRVVAGGAYEQYF. The V gene is TRBV5-6, the J gene TRBJ2-7; tentative D call: TRBD2 (6 bases). Deletions cut 3 bases from V and 2 bases from J, with 21 bases between. The CDR3 covers 17 residues. CDR1 is SGHDT, CDR2 YYEEEE, per germline.

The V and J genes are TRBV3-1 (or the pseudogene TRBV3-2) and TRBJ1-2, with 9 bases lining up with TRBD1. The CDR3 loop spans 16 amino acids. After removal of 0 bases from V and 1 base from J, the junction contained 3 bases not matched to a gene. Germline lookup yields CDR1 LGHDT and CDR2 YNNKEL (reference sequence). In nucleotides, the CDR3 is TGTGCCAGCAGCCAAGAATGGACAGGGGTTAACTATGGCTACACCTTC. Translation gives CASSQEWTGVNYGYTF.

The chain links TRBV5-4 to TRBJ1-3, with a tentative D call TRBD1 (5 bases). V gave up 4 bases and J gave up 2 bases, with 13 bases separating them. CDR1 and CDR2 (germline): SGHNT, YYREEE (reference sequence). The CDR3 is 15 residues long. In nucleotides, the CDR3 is TGTGCCAGCAGCCCCGGGGGGTCTCCTGGAAACACCATATATTTT. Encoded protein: CASSPGGSPGNTIYF.

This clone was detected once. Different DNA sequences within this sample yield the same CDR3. The chain's CDR3 is CASSPPGVPYGYTF. CDR3 nucleotides: TGTGCCAGCTCACCGCCAGGGGTCCCCTATGGCTACACCTTC. The chain couples TRBV18 to TRBJ1-2, with D possibly TRBD1 on 6 matching bases. Germline V lookup: CDR1 KGHSH, CDR2 LQKENI. The CDR3 is 14 residues long. The germline V and J ends were trimmed by 3 bases and 4 bases, with 12 bases remaining between them.

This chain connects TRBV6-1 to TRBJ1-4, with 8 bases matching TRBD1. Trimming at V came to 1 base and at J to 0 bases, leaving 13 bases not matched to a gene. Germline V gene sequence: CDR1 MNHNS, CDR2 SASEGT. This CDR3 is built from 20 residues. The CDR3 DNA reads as TGTGCCAGCAGTGAAGTATGGGTTGGGACAGGCATAGCAACTAATGAAAAACTGTTTTTT. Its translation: CASSEVWVGTGIATNEKLFF.

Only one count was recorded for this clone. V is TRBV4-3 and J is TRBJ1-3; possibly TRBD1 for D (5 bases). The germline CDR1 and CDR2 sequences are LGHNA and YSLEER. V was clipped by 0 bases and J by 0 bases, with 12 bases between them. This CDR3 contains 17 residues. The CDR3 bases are TGCGCCAGCAGCCAAGATCTCGGGACCGGCTCTGGAAACACCATATATTTT. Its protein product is CASSQDLGTGSGNTIYF.

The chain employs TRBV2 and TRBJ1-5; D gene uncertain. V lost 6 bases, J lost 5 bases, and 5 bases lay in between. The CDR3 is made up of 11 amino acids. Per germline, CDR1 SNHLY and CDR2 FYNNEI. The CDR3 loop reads CASRLYQPQHF. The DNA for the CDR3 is TGTGCCAGCAGGCTCTATCAGCCCCAGCATTTT.

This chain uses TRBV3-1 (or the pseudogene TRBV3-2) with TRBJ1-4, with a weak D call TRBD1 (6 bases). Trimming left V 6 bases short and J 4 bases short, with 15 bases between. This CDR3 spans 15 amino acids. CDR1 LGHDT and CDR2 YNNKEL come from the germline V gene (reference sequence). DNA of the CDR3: TGTGCCAGCAGAATTACCCGGGACAATAATGAAAAACTGTTTTTT. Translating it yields CASRITRDNNEKLFF.

Here the CDR3 reads CASSLPGGNTIYF. CDR3 DNA sequence: TGCGCCAGCAGCTTGCCGGGTGGAAACACCATATATTTT. The V gene is TRBV5-1, the J gene TRBJ1-3; D is ambiguous. The V gene's germline CDR1 is SGHRS and CDR2 YFSETQ. The V and J ends lost 1 base and 3 bases respectively, with 5 bases between them. The CDR3 has 13 amino acids.

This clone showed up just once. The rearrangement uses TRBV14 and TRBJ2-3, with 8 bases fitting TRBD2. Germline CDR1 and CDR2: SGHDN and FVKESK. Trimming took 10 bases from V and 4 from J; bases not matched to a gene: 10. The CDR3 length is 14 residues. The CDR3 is CATSAGGGPDTQYF. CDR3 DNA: TGTGCCACCTCGGCTGGCGGGGGGCCAGATACGCAGTATTTT.

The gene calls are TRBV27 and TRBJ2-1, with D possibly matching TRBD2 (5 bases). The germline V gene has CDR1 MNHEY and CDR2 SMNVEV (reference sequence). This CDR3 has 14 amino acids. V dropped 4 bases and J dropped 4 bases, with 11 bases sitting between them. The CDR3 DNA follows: TGTGCCAGCAGTTCAGCGGCATTATACAATGAGCAGTTCTTC. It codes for CASSSAALYNEQFF.

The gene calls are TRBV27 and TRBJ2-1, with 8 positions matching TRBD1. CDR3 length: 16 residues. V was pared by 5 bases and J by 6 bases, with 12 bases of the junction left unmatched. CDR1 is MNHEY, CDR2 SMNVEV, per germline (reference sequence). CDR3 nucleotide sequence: TGTGCCAGCAGTCCCCTGACAGGGGCGTTCGGCAATGAGCAGTTCTTC. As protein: CASSPLTGAFGNEQFF.

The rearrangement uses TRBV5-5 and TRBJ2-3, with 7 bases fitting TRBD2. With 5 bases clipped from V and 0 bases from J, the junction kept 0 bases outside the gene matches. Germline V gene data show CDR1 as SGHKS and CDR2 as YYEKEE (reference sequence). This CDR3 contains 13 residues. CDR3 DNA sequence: TGTGCCAGCAGGCGGGGGAGCACAGATACGCAGTATTTT. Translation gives CASRRGSTDTQYF.

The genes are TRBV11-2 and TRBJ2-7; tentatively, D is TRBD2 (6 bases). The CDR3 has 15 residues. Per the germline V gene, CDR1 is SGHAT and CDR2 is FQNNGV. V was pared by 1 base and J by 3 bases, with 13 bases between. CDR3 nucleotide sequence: TGTGCCAGCAGCTTAGTGGGCGGGAAAAGCTACGAGCAGTACTTC. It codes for CASSLVGGKSYEQYF.

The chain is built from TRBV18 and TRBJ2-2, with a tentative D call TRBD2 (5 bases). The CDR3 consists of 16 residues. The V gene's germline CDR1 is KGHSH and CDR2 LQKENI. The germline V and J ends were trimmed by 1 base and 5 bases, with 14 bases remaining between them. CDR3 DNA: TGTGCCAGCTCACCACAGAGGGCGGCAAGTACCGGGGAGCTGTTTTTT. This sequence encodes CASSPQRAASTGELFF.

The CDR3 bases are TGTGCCAGCAGTTACTCTGCCGGACAGGACGAGTCCCAGTACTTC. Translation gives CASSYSAGQDESQYF. The rearrangement uses TRBV6-6 and TRBJ2-5; TRBD1 agrees at 7 bases. V was clipped by 0 bases and J by 9 bases; unmatched bases: 10. The CDR3 sequence is 15 residues long. Germline V gives CDR1 MNHNY, CDR2 SVGAGI (reference sequence).

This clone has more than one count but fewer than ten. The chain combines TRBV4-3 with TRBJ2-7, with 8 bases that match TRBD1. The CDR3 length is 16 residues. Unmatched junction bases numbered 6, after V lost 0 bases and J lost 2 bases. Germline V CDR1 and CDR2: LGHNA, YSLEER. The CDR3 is CASSQDKGDRTYEQYF. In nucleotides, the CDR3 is TGCGCCAGCAGCCAAGATAAGGGGGACAGGACCTACGAGCAGTACTTC.

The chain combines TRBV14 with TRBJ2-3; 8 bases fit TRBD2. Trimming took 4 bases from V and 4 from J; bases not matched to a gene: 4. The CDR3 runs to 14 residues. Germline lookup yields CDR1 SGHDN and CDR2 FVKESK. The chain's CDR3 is CASSRTSRADTQYF. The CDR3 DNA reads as TGTGCCAGCAGCCGGACTAGCCGCGCAGATACGCAGTATTTT.

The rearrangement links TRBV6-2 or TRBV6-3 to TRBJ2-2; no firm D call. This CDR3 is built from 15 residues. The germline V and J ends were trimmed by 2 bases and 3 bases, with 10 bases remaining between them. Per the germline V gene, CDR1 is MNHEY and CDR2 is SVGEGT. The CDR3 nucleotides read TGTGCCAGCAGTTACCCCGACTTGGACACCGGGGAGCTGTTTTTT. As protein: CASSYPDLDTGELFF.

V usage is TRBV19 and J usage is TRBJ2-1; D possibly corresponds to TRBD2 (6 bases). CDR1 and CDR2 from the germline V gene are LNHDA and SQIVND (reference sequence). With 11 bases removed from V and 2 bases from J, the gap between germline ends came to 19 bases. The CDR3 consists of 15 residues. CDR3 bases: TGTGCCGTTGAGCGGGCGGGAACAACCTACAATGAGCAGTTCTTC. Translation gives CAVERAGTTYNEQFF.

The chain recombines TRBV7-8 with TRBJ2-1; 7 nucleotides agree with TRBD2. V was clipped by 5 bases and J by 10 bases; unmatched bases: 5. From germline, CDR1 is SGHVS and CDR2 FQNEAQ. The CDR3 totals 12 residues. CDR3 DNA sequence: TGTGCCAGCAGCCGGACTAGTGGCGAGCAGTTCTTC. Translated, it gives CASSRTSGEQFF.

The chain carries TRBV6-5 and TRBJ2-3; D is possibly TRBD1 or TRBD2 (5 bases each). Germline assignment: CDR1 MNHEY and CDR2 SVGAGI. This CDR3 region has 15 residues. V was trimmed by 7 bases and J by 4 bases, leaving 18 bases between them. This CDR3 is CASTPSRGGADTQYF. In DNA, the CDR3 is TGTGCCAGCACTCCCTCTCGGGGCGGTGCAGATACGCAGTATTTT.

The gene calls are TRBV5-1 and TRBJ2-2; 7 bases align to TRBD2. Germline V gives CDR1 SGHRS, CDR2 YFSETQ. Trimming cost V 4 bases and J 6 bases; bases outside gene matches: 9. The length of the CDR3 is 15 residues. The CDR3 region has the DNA TGCGCCAGCAGCGCACTCCAGCGGGACGCCGGGGAGCTGTTTTTT. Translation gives CASSALQRDAGELFF. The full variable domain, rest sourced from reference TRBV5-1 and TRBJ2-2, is KAGVTQTPRYLIKTRGQQVTLSCSPISGHRSVSWYQQTPGQGLQFLFEYFSETQRNKGNFPGRFSGRQFSNSRSEMNVSTLELGDSALYLCASSALQRDAGELFFGEGSRLTVL.